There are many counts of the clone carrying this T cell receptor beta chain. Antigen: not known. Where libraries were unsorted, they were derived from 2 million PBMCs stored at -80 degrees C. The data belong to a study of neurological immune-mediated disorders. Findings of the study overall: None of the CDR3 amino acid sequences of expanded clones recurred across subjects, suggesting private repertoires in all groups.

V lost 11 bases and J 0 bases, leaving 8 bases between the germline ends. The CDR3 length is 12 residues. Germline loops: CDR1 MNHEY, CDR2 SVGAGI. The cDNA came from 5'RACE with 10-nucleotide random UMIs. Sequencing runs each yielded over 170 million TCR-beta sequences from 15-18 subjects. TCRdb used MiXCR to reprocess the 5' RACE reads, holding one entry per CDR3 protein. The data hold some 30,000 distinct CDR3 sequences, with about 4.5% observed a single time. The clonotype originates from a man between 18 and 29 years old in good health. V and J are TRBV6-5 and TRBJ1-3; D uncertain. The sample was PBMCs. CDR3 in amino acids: CAARSSGNTIYF. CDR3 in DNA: TGTGCCGCGAGGAGCTCTGGAAACACCATATATTTT.